This T cell receptor beta chain appears in the sequencing data of a study of blood T cell repertoires in COVID-19. Background on the study: COVID-19 samples from acute and convalescent phases originated in the United States, Italy and Spain. PBMCs, B-cell-depleted T cells, or T cells provided the cDNA or gDNA that made up the material.

Generated by immunoSEQ multiplex PCR, the TCRdb table keeps only in-frame clones and is missing some. The sample lists 150,000 to 190,000 clones; more than 75% were seen once. V dropped 3 bases and J dropped 1 base, with 27 bases sitting between them. Per the germline V gene, CDR1 is SQVTM and CDR2 is ANQGSEA. This CDR3 contains 19 residues. Patients from Seattle were sampled longitudinally, starting during active infection. The V call is TRBV29-1, the J call TRBJ1-2; tentatively, D is TRBD1 (6 bases). This clonotype was obtained from a woman in her sixties or seventies with COVID-19, enrolled during active disease. Material: peripheral blood. The chain's CDR3 is CSVERGADFTPGHNYGYTF. The CDR3 region has the DNA TGCAGCGTTGAGCGGGGGGCAGACTTTACCCCGGGTCATAACTATGGCTACACCTTC.